A selection of T cell receptor beta chains follows, all from one sample in a study of cytomegalovirus exposure and HLA in healthy donors. Sequencing was performed with immunoSEQ multiplex PCR; in TCRdb, only in-frame clones are kept and a portion is missing. The data show some 140,000 clones, approximately 80% seen once. Material for sequencing was PBMCs. These receptors were collected from a man aged 25 to 40 in good health and CMV-seropositive. The CDR3 runs from the conserved cysteine through the conserved F or W. D genes are given only for firm matches. Size tells how often a clone was seen (once, few, many) or the class of an expanded clone, and some rows leave it out.

V: TRBV19
size: .
D: .
J: TRBJ1-2
DNA: TGTGCCAGTACCGACACAGGGTCCTATGGCTACACCTTC
CDR3: CASTDTGSYGYTF

V: TRBV14
size: .
D: .
J: TRBJ2-2
DNA: TGTGCCAGCAGCCAAGTGGCTAGCTCCGGGGAGCTGTTTTTT
CDR3: CASSQVASSGELFF

V: TRBV10-3
size: .
D: TRBD2
J: TRBJ2-3
DNA: TGTGCCATCAGTGAACTAGCGGGAGGTAGCACAGATACGCAGTATTTT
CDR3: CAISELAGGSTDTQYF

V: TRBV9
size: .
D: .
J: TRBJ1-1
DNA: TGTGCCAGCAGCGTAGATTCGGGCACTGAAGCTTTCTTT
CDR3: CASSVDSGTEAFF

V: TRBV25-1
size: .
D: .
J: TRBJ2-3
DNA: TGTGCCAGCAGTGTGGGGCGCGGGGTACTGACAGATACGCAGTATTTT
CDR3: CASSVGRGVLTDTQYF

V: TRBV7-3
size: .
D: .
J: TRBJ2-7
DNA: TGTGCCAGCAGCTTAGAGGTCGGCGAGCAGTACTTC
CDR3: CASSLEVGEQYF

V: TRBV7-9
size: .
D: TRBD2
J: TRBJ2-1
DNA: TGTGCCAGCAGCAATCCTAGCGGGAGGAGGAATGAGCAGTTCTTC
CDR3: CASSNPSGRRNEQFF

V: TRBV19
size: .
D: TRBD1
J: TRBJ1-3
DNA: TGTGCCAGTAGTAAACGGACAGGTGATTTCTCTGGAAACACCATATATTTT
CDR3: CASSKRTGDFSGNTIYF

V: TRBV7-8
size: .
D: .
J: TRBJ2-3
DNA: TGTGCCAGCAGCTTAACTTTAGAGGGGGCAGATACGCAGTATTTT
CDR3: CASSLTLEGADTQYF

V: TRBV19
size: .
D: .
J: TRBJ2-1
DNA: TGTGCCAGTAGTATAGATCTATTAGTAAGCTTGTGGAATGAGCAGTTCTTC
CDR3: CASSIDLLVSLWNEQFF

V: TRBV19
size: .
D: TRBD1
J: TRBJ2-7
DNA: TGTGCCAGTAGTCTCCCGGGACAGGTGATCTACGAGCAGTACTTC
CDR3: CASSLPGQVIYEQYF

V: TRBV11-2
size: few
D: .
J: TRBJ1-2
DNA: TGTGCCAGCAGCCAAGAGTACGGACTGAACTATGGCTACACCTTC
CDR3: CASSQEYGLNYGYTF

V: TRBV7-9
size: .
D: .
J: TRBJ2-1
DNA: TGTGCCAGCAGGTCAAGCCGTAATGAGCAGTTCTTC
CDR3: CASRSSRNEQFF

V: TRBV25-1
size: .
D: TRBD1
J: TRBJ1-4
DNA: TGTGCCAGCAGTGAATATGGACAGGGGTGGACTAATGAAAAACTGTTTTTT
CDR3: CASSEYGQGWTNEKLFF

V: TRBV6-5
size: .
D: TRBD1
J: TRBJ2-7
DNA: TGTGCCAGCAGTTATGGGACAGGGTCCATCTACGAGCAGTACTTC
CDR3: CASSYGTGSIYEQYF

V: TRBV7-2
size: .
D: TRBD2
J: TRBJ2-7
DNA: TGTGCCAGCAGCGCAGGACTAGCGGTAACCTACGAGCAGTACTTC
CDR3: CASSAGLAVTYEQYF

V: TRBV28
size: .
D: .
J: TRBJ2-7
DNA: TGTGCCAGCAGTGAAAGGGGTTACGAGCAGTACTTC
CDR3: CASSERGYEQYF

V: TRBV4-1
size: .
D: TRBD2
J: TRBJ2-7
DNA: TGCGCCAGCAGCACTTACCCCGGGACTAGCAGCTACGAGCAGTACTTC
CDR3: CASSTYPGTSSYEQYF

V: TRBV12-5
size: .
D: TRBD2
J: TRBJ2-7
DNA: TGTGCTAGTGGAAGCGGACTAGCGGGAGGGAAACCTACCCTAAGCTCCTACGAGCAGTACTTC
CDR3: CASGSGLAGGKPTLSSYEQYF

V: TRBV11-2
size: .
D: TRBD2
J: TRBJ2-1
DNA: TGTGCCAGCACCACCTGGGGGGAGGGTTTCGGAAATGAGCAGTTCTTC
CDR3: CASTTWGEGFGNEQFF

V: TRBV19
size: .
D: TRBD2
J: TRBJ2-5
DNA: TGTGCCAGTCGGACTAGCGGGAGCGGAGAGACCCAGTACTTC
CDR3: CASRTSGSGETQYF

V: TRBV14
size: .
D: TRBD1
J: TRBJ2-1
DNA: TGTGCCAGCAGCCCGGGACAGGGGTACAATGAGCAGTTCTTC
CDR3: CASSPGQGYNEQFF

V: TRBV5-1
size: .
D: TRBD1
J: TRBJ2-4
DNA: TGCGCCAGCAGCCCCATGGACAGGTCCGGTGACATTCAGTACTTC
CDR3: CASSPMDRSGDIQYF

V: TRBV19
size: .
D: .
J: TRBJ2-3
DNA: TGTGCCAGTAGTATCGGACAGGAGGGCATGGATACGCAGTATTTT
CDR3: CASSIGQEGMDTQYF

V: TRBV6-6
size: .
D: .
J: TRBJ2-3
DNA: TGTGCCAGCAGGCGATTAGATACGCAGTATTTT
CDR3: CASRRLDTQYF

V: TRBV5-1
size: once
D: TRBD1
J: TRBJ2-7
DNA: TGCGCCAGCGGGTTAGACAGGGGATTTTACGAGCAGTACTTC
CDR3: CASGLDRGFYEQYF

V: TRBV2
size: .
D: TRBD1
J: TRBJ1-3
DNA: TGTGCCAGCAGTGACAGGGGGCTGGGAAACACCATATATTTT
CDR3: CASSDRGLGNTIYF

V: TRBV11-2
size: .
D: TRBD1
J: TRBJ1-5
DNA: TGTGCCAGCAGCTTAGGGACAGGGTCGGATCAGCCCCAGCATTTT
CDR3: CASSLGTGSDQPQHF

V: TRBV4-2
size: .
D: TRBD1
J: TRBJ2-1
DNA: TGTGCCAGCAGCCAGCGTGACAGGGGGCGCGGCAATGAGCAGTTCTTC
CDR3: CASSQRDRGRGNEQFF

V: TRBV5-1
size: few
D: TRBD2
J: TRBJ2-1
DNA: TGCGCCAGCAGCCGGGACTTGGCTAGCGGAAACAATGAGCAGTTCTTC
CDR3: CASSRDLASGNNEQFF

V: TRBV12-5
size: .
D: TRBD1
J: TRBJ2-3
DNA: TGTGCTAGTGGTTTGAGGGGGCTTGGCACAGATACGCAGTATTTT
CDR3: CASGLRGLGTDTQYF

V: TRBV29-1
size: .
D: TRBD1
J: TRBJ1-2
DNA: TGCAGCGGCCTGGACAGGTCTAACTATGGCTACACCTTC
CDR3: CSGLDRSNYGYTF

V: TRBV5-4
size: .
D: .
J: TRBJ2-3
DNA: TGTGCCAGCAGCCCTTATAGCACAGATACGCAGTATTTT
CDR3: CASSPYSTDTQYF

V: TRBV27
size: few
D: TRBD2
J: TRBJ2-3
DNA: TGTGCCAGCAGTTCCTCTAGCGGGAGGGCCAGCACAGATACGCAGTATTTT
CDR3: CASSSSSGRASTDTQYF

V: TRBV7-2
size: .
D: TRBD1
J: TRBJ1-1
DNA: TGTGCCAGCAGCCTATCCCCGGGACAGGGCAGGGAAGCTTTCTTT
CDR3: CASSLSPGQGREAFF

V: TRBV7-8
size: .
D: .
J: TRBJ2-1
DNA: TGTGCCAGCAGCCTCCTCGTCCTTGGCGGGTCTCTAAAAGGTGGGCACAAGTTCTTC
CDR3: CASSLLVLGGSLKGGHKFF

V: TRBV7-9
size: few
D: TRBD2
J: TRBJ2-7
DNA: TGTGCCAGCAGACCATCTAGCGGGAGGGCTAACGAGCAGTACTTC
CDR3: CASRPSSGRANEQYF

V: TRBV9
size: .
D: .
J: TRBJ2-1
DNA: TGTGCCAGCAGCGTAGTCTCTAGTTCAAATGAGCAGTTCTTC
CDR3: CASSVVSSSNEQFF

V: TRBV28
size: .
D: .
J: TRBJ1-5
DNA: TGTGCCAGCAGTAGGGTGGGGGGGAGCAATCAGCCCCAGCATTTT
CDR3: CASSRVGGSNQPQHF

V: TRBV7-9
size: .
D: TRBD1
J: TRBJ2-3
DNA: TGTGCCAGCAGCTTACGTACAGGGGGCCTAACAGATACGCAGTATTTT
CDR3: CASSLRTGGLTDTQYF

V: TRBV7-2
size: .
D: .
J: TRBJ1-1
DNA: TGTGCCAGCAGCTTACTGCAGGGGTTTACTGAAGCTTTCTTT
CDR3: CASSLLQGFTEAFF

V: TRBV2
size: .
D: TRBD2
J: TRBJ2-7
DNA: TGTGCCACCTCAGGAATCGGCGGGAGGTTCTGCGAGCAGTACTTC
CDR3: CATSGIGGRFCEQYF

V: TRBV7-2
size: .
D: .
J: TRBJ2-1
DNA: TGTGCCAGCAGCTCAAGGGAGCGGATAAGCTCCTACAATGAGCAGTTCTTC
CDR3: CASSSRERISSYNEQFF

V: TRBV9
size: .
D: TRBD2
J: TRBJ2-3
DNA: TGTGCCAGCAGCGTAGCGGAGGGCGGGAGAAGAGATACGCAGTATTTT
CDR3: CASSVAEGGRRDTQYF

V: TRBV6-1
size: .
D: .
J: TRBJ2-1
DNA: TGTGCCAGCAGTGACTCGAGCTACAATGAGCAGTTCTTC
CDR3: CASSDSSYNEQFF

V: TRBV13
size: .
D: .
J: TRBJ2-7
DNA: TGTGCCAGCAGCTTGGGGGGACGAGGCTACGAGCAGTACTTC
CDR3: CASSLGGRGYEQYF

V: TRBV7-3
size: once
D: .
J: TRBJ2-5
DNA: TGTGCCAGCAGCTTAGGGCCCGCCGGGACCCAGTACTTC
CDR3: CASSLGPAGTQYF

V: TRBV7-9
size: .
D: .
J: TRBJ1-1
DNA: TGTTCCAGCAGCCCCGGGGGCGGGAGTGAAGCTTTCTTT
CDR3: CSSSPGGGSEAFF

V: TRBV5-1
size: .
D: .
J: TRBJ2-1
DNA: TGCGCCAGCAGCAGGCGGCAGAACAATGAGCAGTTCTTC
CDR3: CASSRRQNNEQFF

V: TRBV6-6
size: .
D: TRBD2
J: TRBJ2-1
DNA: TGTGCCAGCAGTATTAGCGGGAGCTCCTACAATGAGCAGTTCTTC
CDR3: CASSISGSSYNEQFF

V: TRBV11-2
size: once
D: TRBD1
J: TRBJ1-5
DNA: TGTGCCAGCAGCTTATTACCGGGACAGAATCAGCCCCAGCATTTT
CDR3: CASSLLPGQNQPQHF